The rows below give T cell receptor beta chains drawn from one sample of a study of blood T cell repertoires in COVID-19. Assay: immunoSEQ multiplex PCR; the TCRdb copy retains only in-frame clones and omits some. The sample records around 140,000 clones, around 90% being singletons. Sequencing was performed on peripheral blood. These receptors all stem from a man between 65 and 80 years old with acute or convalescent COVID-19. CDR3s include the opening cysteine and the closing phenylalanine or tryptophan. D genes are given only for firm matches. Not every row has a clone size; where given, it reads once, few, many or a size class.

cdr3_aa cdr3_nt j_call v_call d_call clone_size
CASRTSGSRDTQYF TGTGCCAGCCGGACTAGCGGGAGTAGGGATACGCAGTATTTT TRBJ2-3 TRBV19 TRBD2 -
CASSRPGLATNTGELFF TGTGCCAGCAGCCGCCCCGGACTGGCTACGAACACCGGGGAGCTGTTTTTT TRBJ2-2 TRBV7-2 - -
CASSLARTGGTQYF TGTGCCAGCAGCTTAGCTCGGACCGGGGGGACCCAGTACTTC TRBJ2-5 TRBV7-2 - -
CASSLGTGFEQYF TGTGCCAGCAGTTTAGGGACAGGGTTCGAGCAGTACTTC TRBJ2-7 TRBV28 TRBD1 -
CASSPKAEPGGSYNEQFF TGTGCCAGCTCACCAAAAGCGGAGCCGGGGGGATCCTACAATGAGCAGTTCTTC TRBJ2-1 TRBV18 TRBD2 -
CASSGGRAQGTDTQYF TGTGCCAGCAGCGGGGGAAGGGCCCAGGGCACAGATACGCAGTATTTT TRBJ2-3 TRBV2 - -
CASQRGDAANTGELFF TGCGCCAGCCAGCGGGGGGATGCTGCGAACACCGGGGAGCTGTTTTTT TRBJ2-2 TRBV5-1 TRBD2 once
CASSESSRKQYF TGTGCCAGCAGTGAATCTTCGAGGAAGCAGTACTTC TRBJ2-7 TRBV25-1 - -
CASSGDRMSSGANVLTF TGTGCCAGCAGCGGGGACAGGATGAGCTCTGGGGCCAACGTCCTGACTTTC TRBJ2-6 TRBV9 TRBD1 -
CASSPGLAGGDTQYF TGTGCCAGCAGCCCGGGACTAGCGGGAGGAGATACGCAGTATTTT TRBJ2-3 TRBV7-7 TRBD2 -
CAASMSNEQFF TGTGCAGCTTCCATGAGTAATGAGCAGTTCTTC TRBJ2-1 TRBV2 - -
CASSPSTGSLDTIYF TGTGCCAGCTCACCAAGCACAGGGAGTCTAGACACCATATATTTT TRBJ1-3 TRBV18 - once
CASSLQGGGGSPLHF TGTGCCAGCAGCTTACAGGGAGGTGGAGGTTCACCCCTCCACTTT TRBJ1-6 TRBV7-2 - -
CASSLLGAPSYEQYF TGTGCCAGCAGCTTGCTGGGGGCTCCCTCCTACGAGCAGTACTTC TRBJ2-7 TRBV5-4 - -
CASSEGQGATNEKLFF TGTGCCAGCAGCGAAGGACAGGGGGCCACTAATGAAAAACTGTTTTTT TRBJ1-4 TRBV11-2 TRBD1 -
CASSYSYYGNTEAFF TGTGCCAGCAGTTACTCATATTACGGGAACACTGAAGCTTTCTTT TRBJ1-1 TRBV6-5 - -
CASSPGRDEKLFF TGTGCCAGCTCACCAGGGCGGGATGAAAAACTGTTTTTT TRBJ1-4 TRBV18 - -
CASRDRNSPLHF TGCGCCAGCAGAGACAGAAATTCACCCCTCCACTTT TRBJ1-6 TRBV5-1 - -
CASSDYFQGATNEQFF TGCGCCAGCAGTGACTATTTTCAAGGGGCGACAAATGAGCAGTTCTTC TRBJ2-1 TRBV10-1 - -
CATSVPGTQEQFF TGTGCCACCAGTGTCCCGGGTACCCAAGAGCAGTTCTTC TRBJ2-1 TRBV24-1 - -
CASSKARGRTGELFF TGTGCCAGCAGCAAAGCAAGGGGGCGGACAGGGGAGCTGTTTTTT TRBJ2-2 TRBV21-1 - -
CASSSPGTSIYNEQFF TGTGCCAGCAGTTCCCCCGGGACTAGTATCTACAATGAGCAGTTCTTC TRBJ2-1 TRBV6-5 TRBD2 few
CASSLMYVPSGTIYEQYF TGCGCCAGCAGCCTAATGTACGTTCCTAGCGGGACGATCTACGAGCAGTACTTC TRBJ2-7 TRBV4-1 TRBD2 -
CAISSAAGTSYNEQFF TGTGCCATCAGTTCGGCAGCGGGGACCTCCTACAATGAGCAGTTCTTC TRBJ2-1 TRBV10-3 TRBD2 -
CASSQALNTGELFF TGTGCCAGCAGCCAAGCGCTAAACACCGGGGAGCTGTTTTTT TRBJ2-2 TRBV3-1/TRBV3-2 - -
CASSWKPGGPNEKLFF TGTGCCAGCAGCTGGAAACCAGGGGGCCCTAATGAAAAACTGTTTTTT TRBJ1-4 TRBV7-6 TRBD1 -
CASSWSDSPYEQYF TGTGCCAGCAGCTGGAGCGACAGCCCCTACGAGCAGTACTTC TRBJ2-7 TRBV7-9 - -
CASSIPGLAEKGRFF TGTGCCAGTAGTATTCCGGGACTAGCGGAGAAGGGTAGGTTCTTC TRBJ2-1 TRBV19 TRBD2 -
CSVEGGAGEKLFF TGCAGCGTTGAGGGGGGGGCAGGAGAAAAACTGTTTTTT TRBJ1-4 TRBV29-1 - -
CASSQGSGGQVTGELFF TGCGCCAGCAGCCAAGGCAGCGGGGGGCAGGTCACCGGGGAGCTGTTTTTT TRBJ2-2 TRBV4-1 TRBD2 -
CASSYRDQRGGEQFF TGTGCCAGCAGTTACAGGGACCAGCGGGGGGGTGAGCAGTTCTTC TRBJ2-1 TRBV6-6 TRBD2 -
CASSSQPGQGDQPQHF TGTGCCAGTAGTTCACAACCGGGACAAGGGGATCAGCCCCAGCATTTT TRBJ1-5 TRBV19 - -
CASSVQGAGTEAFF TGTGCCAGCAGCGTACAGGGGGCGGGCACTGAAGCTTTCTTT TRBJ1-1 TRBV5-4 TRBD1 -
CASSDRRNQETQYF TGTGCCAGCAGTGATCGGCGGAACCAAGAGACCCAGTACTTC TRBJ2-5 TRBV2 - -
CASSDWSARGEKLFF TGTGCCAGCAGTGACTGGAGTGCCAGGGGAGAAAAACTGTTTTTT TRBJ1-4 TRBV6-4 - -
CASRTNQGEALHF TGTGCCAGCAGGACTAATCAGGGGGAGGCCCTCCACTTT TRBJ1-6 TRBV6-5 TRBD1 -